Presented here are 11 T cell receptor beta chains from one specimen sequenced in a study of STAT5B mutations in CD4+ large granular lymphocyte leukemia. Clones were read by immunoSEQ multiplex PCR, and TCRdb kept only the in-frame ones, dropping some. Of tens of thousands of clones in the sample, around 70% were seen once. The source material was CD4+ T cells from blood buffy coats. The receptors derive from a human donor in good health.

J is TRBJ1-2 and V is TRBV19; 8 nucleotides match TRBD1. Germline CDR1 is LNHDA and CDR2 is SQIVND (reference sequence). The CDR3 is 14 amino acids. V trimming: 4 bases; J trimming: 5 bases; junction bases outside the gene matches: 6. CDR3 nucleotides: TGTGCCAGTAGTACCGGACAGGGTCGTTATGGCTACACCTTC. Protein product: CASSTGQGRYGYTF.

The V and J genes are TRBV7-9 and TRBJ2-7; TRBD1 matches 8 bases. The V gene end was trimmed by 5 bases and the J gene end by 7 bases; junction bases not matched to a gene: 13. Germline V gene lookup returns CDR1 SEHNR and CDR2 FQNEAQ (reference sequence). The CDR3 loop spans 15 amino acids. The CDR3 protein is CASSPSPRGLGEQYF. CDR3 bases: TGTGCCAGCAGCCCCTCCCCCAGGGGGCTAGGGGAGCAGTACTTC. Using reference TRBV7-9 and TRBJ2-7 for the parts outside the CDR3, the full variable domain is DTGVSQNPRHKITKRGQNVTFRCDPISEHNRLYWYRQTLGQGPEFLTYFQNEAQLEKSRLLSDRFSAERPKGSFSTLEIQRTEQGDSAMYLCASSPSPRGLGEQYFGPGTRLTVT.

The chain joins TRBV11-2 to TRBJ2-1; D uncertain. The CDR3 consists of 13 residues. Trimming cost V 3 bases and J 10 bases, with 13 bases left between them. Germline assignment: CDR1 SGHAT and CDR2 FQNNGV. The CDR3 reads CASSFDLSREQFF. The DNA of the CDR3 is TGTGCCAGCAGCTTCGACTTGAGCCGGGAGCAGTTCTTC.

In DNA, the CDR3 is TGTGCCAGCAGCTTGTATTATCCGGGGGGCCCCAGGAGCCAGTACTTC. It yields the protein CASSLYYPGGPRSQYF. V usage is TRBV5-6 and J usage is TRBJ2-5; possibly TRBD2 for D (7 bases). The V end was cut by 1 base, the J end by 10 bases, with 23 bases between. The CDR3 length is 16 residues. The germline CDR1 and CDR2 sequences are SGHDT and YYEEEE.

There are a few counts of this clone. The J gene is TRBJ2-1, the V gene TRBV7-2, with TRBD2 matching 12 bases. The ends lost 5 bases at V and 7 bases at J; junction bases unmatched: 3. The CDR3 contains 14 residues. Germline values: CDR1 SGHTA, CDR2 FQGNSA. The CDR3: CASSTGTSGNEQFF. For the CDR3, the DNA is TGTGCCAGCAGCACCGGGACTAGCGGGAATGAGCAGTTCTTC.

The V call is TRBV5-6, the J call TRBJ2-3, with 13 positions matching TRBD2. Per germline, CDR1 SGHDT and CDR2 YYEEEE. The CDR3 consists of 15 residues. The trim removed 5 bases at V and 4 bases at J, leaving 4 bases unmatched. CDR3 sequence: CASRQLAGGPDTQYF. The CDR3 nucleotides are TGTGCCAGCAGACAACTAGCGGGGGGGCCAGATACGCAGTATTTT.

The chain combines TRBV7-2 with TRBJ2-3; 10 bases agree with TRBD2. The CDR3 is made up of 15 amino acids. Per the germline V gene, CDR1 is SGHTA and CDR2 is FQGNSA. V lost 5 bases to trimming and J lost 2 bases; unmatched junction nucleotides: 4. The CDR3 DNA follows: TGTGCCAGCAGCCGAGCGGGGGGGCCCACAGATACGCAGTATTTT. Amino acids: CASSRAGGPTDTQYF.

The sample holds one count of this clone. One junction end does not reproduce the germline sequence, and a read error may be involved. This rearrangement joins TRBV5-6 to TRBJ2-6; D is tentatively TRBD1 or TRBD2 (6 bases each). Per the germline V gene, CDR1 is SGHDT and CDR2 is YYEEEE. The CDR3 loop spans 15 amino acids. The CDR3 DNA sequence: TGTGCCAGCAGCTTCGGGGGCTCTGGGGCCAACGTCCTGATTTTC. Translated: CASSFGGSGANVLIF.

This clone was counted only a few times. CDR3: CASSTGEGRNTEAFF. The CDR3 DNA reads TGTGCCAGCAGTACAGGGGAGGGAAGGAACACTGAAGCTTTCTTT. The chain combines TRBV6-1 with TRBJ1-1; 7 bases line up with TRBD1. V shed 5 bases and J 1 base; nucleotides not matched to a gene: 7. The length of the CDR3 is 15 residues. The V gene's germline CDR1 is MNHNS and CDR2 SASEGT.

The CDR3 sequence is CASSSGLAGNEQFF. The CDR3 nucleotides are TGCGCCAGCAGCTCTGGACTAGCTGGTAATGAGCAGTTCTTC. The chain joins TRBV5-1 to TRBJ2-1; 8 nucleotides match TRBD2. This CDR3 is built from 14 residues. V shed 3 bases, J shed 7 bases, and the junction held 6 bases outside the gene matches. Germline-derived CDR1 and CDR2 are SGHRS and YFSETQ.

The chain employs TRBV6-1 and TRBJ1-2; D unresolved. The V gene's germline CDR1 is MNHNS and CDR2 SASEGT. The V end was cut by 2 bases, the J end by 4 bases, with 5 bases between. The CDR3 extends over 12 amino acids. CDR3 sequence reads: CASSESSYGYTF. The CDR3 coding sequence is TGTGCCAGCAGTGAAAGTAGCTATGGCTACACCTTC.